This T cell receptor beta chain was documented in a study of regulatory T cells in long-lasting Graves disease. The germline V gene encodes CDR1 MNHNS and CDR2 SASEGT. The CDR3 covers 17 residues. V was cut by 3 bases and J by 2 bases, with 17 bases left in between. This clonotype was recorded many times. Its target is unknown. The study's findings and limits: Persistent disease showed a preference for TRBV28, TRBJ1-2 and TRBJ2-5.

Arm-PCR of CDR3 regions with iRepertoire HTBI primers generated TCR beta libraries. One entry per CDR3 protein results from TCRdb running MiXCR on the multiplex PCR reads. The sample lists around 510,000 distinct CDR3 sequences, around 21% occurring once. Time point reported: persistent/refractory GD, antithyroid drugs over 5 years with positive TRAb. PBMC RNA served as the TCR library source. Graves' disease diagnosis used American Thyroid Association guidelines. Patients all came to the study from an endocrinology department in Xi'an, China. From each patient, nine milliliters of peripheral blood was drawn and collected into an EDTA anticoagulant tube.

The input for sequencing was peripheral blood mononuclear cells (PBMCs), taken when the disease was refractory, from a patient treated with antithyroid drugs. The V and J genes are TRBV6-1 and TRBJ1-5, with D tentatively TRBD1 (6 bases). This TCR was recovered from a female donor with Graves disease. The CDR3 DNA reads TGTGCCAGCAGTGAGGAAACAGGGATATTGGGCAATCAGCCCCAGCATTTT. Residues: CASSEETGILGNQPQHF.